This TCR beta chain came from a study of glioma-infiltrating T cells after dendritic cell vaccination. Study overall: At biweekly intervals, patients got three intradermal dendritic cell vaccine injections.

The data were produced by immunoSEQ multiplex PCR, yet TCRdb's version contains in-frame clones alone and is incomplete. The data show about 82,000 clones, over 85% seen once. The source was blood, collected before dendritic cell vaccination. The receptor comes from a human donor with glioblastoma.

In DNA, the CDR3 is TGCGCCAGCAGCAGGGGCCTGGAAGGCGGCGAGCAGTACTTC. Its translation: CASSRGLEGGEQYF. The rearrangement links TRBV5-1 to TRBJ2-7, with a tentative D call TRBD1 (5 bases). The CDR3 spans 14 residues. Germline assignment: CDR1 SGHRS and CDR2 YFSETQ. V lost 4 bases, J lost 6 bases, and 17 bases lay in between. The full variable domain, completed using reference TRBV5-1 and TRBJ2-7, is KAGVTQTPRYLIKTRGQQVTLSCSPISGHRSVSWYQQTPGQGLQFLFEYFSETQRNKGNFPGRFSGRQFSNSRSEMNVSTLELGDSALYLCASSRGLEGGEQYFGPGTRLTVT.